The next 31 T cell receptor beta chains were all read from a single sample in a study of blood T cells in healthy people across ages (dated by TCRdb to the mid-2010s). Preparation of the library involved 5' RACE. The run used an Illumina HiSeq 2500. The second PCR ran for about 6 to 12 cycles and used a J-beta primer mix along with a sample-barcoded 5' primer. TCRdb reworked the public reads: Q25 trimming with fastp, MiXCR clone assembly, productive beta chains retained. Every entry covers one CDR3 protein and lists the most common genes and DNA from its rows. The sample profile shows about 670,000 distinct CDR3 sequences; 40% to 50% of them were found once. The ten largest clones capture 30% of the sample. The sample consisted of blood. Receptors originate from a man older than 75 in good health.

This clonotype occurred many times. This rearrangement joins TRBV7-3 to TRBJ2-1, with TRBD2 matching 10 bases. Germline assignment: CDR1 SGHTA and CDR2 FQGTGA. There are 17 residues in the CDR3. Trimming cost V 5 bases and J 5 bases; bases outside gene matches: 12. The CDR3 region is CASSPKAGGPGNNEQFF. CDR3 sequence (DNA): TGTGCCAGCAGCCCCAAAGCGGGAGGGCCAGGAAACAATGAGCAGTTCTTC.

As regards this clonotype: A much larger clone differs by one base, so this may be a read error. The V call is TRBV24-1, the J call TRBJ2-1; a possible D gene is TRBD1 (5 bases). The length of the CDR3 is 12 residues. The germline V and J ends were trimmed by 6 bases and 8 bases, with 10 bases remaining between them. Germline V lookup: CDR1 KGHDR, CDR2 SFDVKD. CDR3 nucleotides: TGTGCCACCAGTTACAGGTACGATGAGCAGTTCTTC. Amino acid sequence: CATSYRYDEQFF.

This chain uses TRBV2 with TRBJ1-5; a weak D match, TRBD1 (5 bases). CDR1 and CDR2 (germline): SNHLY, FYNNEI. The CDR3 sequence is 12 residues long. Trimming removed 6 bases at V and 6 bases at J, with 9 bases between. Here the CDR3 DNA reads TGTGCCAGCAGGACAGAAGGTCAGCCCCAGCATTTT. Protein sequence: CASRTEGQPQHF. The whole variable domain, remainder taken from reference TRBV2 and TRBJ1-5, is EPEVTQTPSHQVTQMGQEVILRCVPISNHLYFYWYRQILGQKVEFLVSFYNNEISEKSEIFDDQFSVERPDGSNFTLKIRSTKLEDSAMYFCASRTEGQPQHFGDGTRLSIL.

The rearrangement links TRBV9 to TRBJ2-5; 8 bases line up with TRBD1. The junction had 6 bases not matched to a gene; V was cut back by 9 bases and J by 2 bases. This CDR3 spans 13 amino acids. Germline lookup yields CDR1 SGDLS and CDR2 YYNGEE. CDR3 sequence: CATNRGNQETQYF. CDR3 nucleotides: TGTGCCACCAACAGGGGGAATCAAGAGACCCAGTACTTC.

This clonotype has a single count. The chain combines TRBV7-9 with TRBJ2-4, with D tentatively TRBD1 (6 bases). The assigned J gene may be wrong: the sequence end matches TRBJ2-5 better. Germline CDR1 reads SEHNR; CDR2 reads FQNEAQ (reference sequence). This CDR3 has 15 residues. The CDR3 protein is CASSFYQGQFETQYF. CDR3 in DNA: TGTGCCAGCAGCTTTTACCAGGGGCAGTTCGAGACCCAGTACTTC.

The chain joins TRBV28 to TRBJ1-2, with a weak D call TRBD1 (5 bases). Trimming left V 5 bases short and J 8 bases short, with 12 bases between. Germline V gene data show CDR1 as MDHEN and CDR2 as SYDVKM. CDR3 length: 12 amino acids. CDR3 protein: CASSTGVLGYTF. CDR3 coding DNA: TGTGCCAGCAGTACAGGAGTCCTCGGCTACACCTTC.

The chain links TRBV7-2 to TRBJ1-1; tentative D call: TRBD1 (5 bases). CDR1 and CDR2 from the germline V gene are SGHTA and FQGNSA. This CDR3 is 14 amino acids long. The V end was cut by 6 bases, the J end by 0 bases, with 11 bases between. Here the CDR3 DNA reads TGTGCCAGCAGGGATCAGGGACTGAACACTGAAGCTTTCTTT. It translates to CASRDQGLNTEAFF.

Here the CDR3 reads CASSWNLEYEQYF. CDR3 DNA sequence: TGTGCCAGCAGTTGGAACCTAGAGTACGAGCAGTACTTC. The chain recombines TRBV6-2 or TRBV6-3 with TRBJ2-7, with unresolved D. Trimming shortened V by 4 bases and J by 4 bases, and 11 bases separated the two germline ends. This CDR3 has 13 residues. The germline CDR1 and CDR2 sequences are MNHEY and SVGEGT.

The rearrangement uses TRBV29-1 and TRBJ2-4; 7 bases agree with TRBD1. After removal of 4 bases from V and 9 bases from J, the junction contained 15 bases not matched to a gene. From germline, CDR1 is SQVTM and CDR2 ANQGSEA. CDR3 length: 15 residues. CDR3 bases: TGCAGCGTTGTAGGAACGGGACAGCAGGTTCGCATTCAGTACTTC. It codes for CSVVGTGQQVRIQYF.

In its sample, this clonotype was seen many times. This rearrangement joins TRBV7-2 to TRBJ2-7; D unclear. Germline V gene lookup returns CDR1 SGHTA and CDR2 FQGNSA. The ends were cut back, 1 base at V and 3 bases at J, with 4 bases in the middle. The CDR3 sequence is 12 residues long. The CDR3 region is CASSLGVYEQYF. The CDR3 DNA reads TGTGCCAGCAGCTTAGGGGTCTACGAGCAGTACTTC.

The V call is TRBV15, the J call TRBJ2-1, with D possibly matching TRBD2 (6 bases). The CDR3 is made up of 15 amino acids. Germline assignment: CDR1 LNHNV and CDR2 YYDKDF (reference sequence). With 0 bases removed from V and 10 bases from J, the gap between germline ends came to 16 bases. CDR3 sequence: CATSRERGPFGEQFF. Here the CDR3 DNA reads TGTGCCACCAGCAGAGAGCGGGGCCCTTTCGGGGAGCAGTTCTTC.

J is TRBJ2-5 and V is TRBV27; TRBD1 or TRBD2 may be the D gene (6 bases each). This CDR3 is 13 amino acids long. Germline V lookup: CDR1 MNHEY, CDR2 SMNVEV (reference sequence). V was trimmed by 6 bases and J by 4 bases, leaving 12 bases between them. CDR3 sequence reads: CASRTQGGETQYF. Written as DNA, the CDR3 is TGTGCCAGCAGGACACAGGGAGGAGAGACCCAGTACTTC.

The chain has TRBV7-8 and TRBJ1-2, with no clear D. This CDR3 spans 14 amino acids. The V end was cut by 2 bases, the J end by 7 bases, with 14 bases between. Germline V lookup: CDR1 SGHVS, CDR2 FQNEAQ. CDR3 bases: TGTGCCAGCAGCTTAAATCCGGGATCCTCTGGCTACACCTTC. It encodes CASSLNPGSSGYTF.

The gene calls are TRBV7-2 and TRBJ2-1, with TRBD2 matching over 9 bases. The DNA end is a closer match to TRBJ2-7, so the J assignment may be wrong. The germline V gene has CDR1 SGHTA and CDR2 FQGNSA. This CDR3 region has 19 residues. CDR3 protein: CASSAWGLAGRYGNNEQYF. The CDR3 DNA reads as TGTGCCAGCAGCGCCTGGGGGCTAGCGGGGAGATACGGGAACAATGAGCAGTACTTC.

The chain employs TRBV2 and TRBJ1-2, with 7 bases lining up with TRBD1. The CDR3 is 14 amino acids. The V gene's germline CDR1 is SNHLY and CDR2 FYNNEI. Germline trimming cut 1 base from V and 7 bases from J; bases unmatched to any gene: 6. As DNA, the CDR3 is TGTGCCAGCAGTGAAGGTCTTAGGGGGCTTGGCTACACCTTC. This codes for CASSEGLRGLGYTF.

Regarding this clonotype: Given a much more abundant clone one base away, this may be a read error. The chain carries TRBV7-2 and TRBJ2-1; 10 bases agree with TRBD2. Per germline, CDR1 SGHTA and CDR2 FQGNSA. V shed 1 base and J 2 bases; nucleotides not matched to a gene: 8. The CDR3 is made up of 18 amino acids. CDR3 nucleotides: TGTGCCAGCAGCTTAGACTCTAGCGGGAGTCCAGCCTACAATGAGCAGTTCTTC. The encoded protein is CASSLDSSGSPAYNEQFF.

The chain uses TRBV11-3 and TRBJ2-5, with D perhaps matching TRBD2 (5 bases). The CDR3 runs 16 residues. The V and J ends lost 3 bases and 11 bases respectively, with 25 bases between them. Germline V gene lookup returns CDR1 SGHNT and CDR2 YENEEA. DNA for the CDR3: TGTGCCAGCAGCTTCGATTTGCCTAGCAGGAACAATGAGCAGTACTTC. It specifies CASSFDLPSRNNEQYF.

The chain has TRBV27 and TRBJ2-5; D perhaps matches TRBD1 (6 bases). The DNA end favors TRBJ2-7, so the J call may be wrong. The V gene's germline CDR1 is MNHEY and CDR2 SMNVEV (reference sequence). The CDR3 sequence is 18 residues long. CDR3 sequence (DNA): TGTGCCAGCAGTTTAGGGGGCCCTGCTGCGGAAGTAGTCCCCGAGCAGTACTTC. It yields the protein CASSLGGPAAEVVPEQYF.

This clonotype has more than one count but fewer than ten. This chain joins TRBV10-2 and TRBJ1-2, with a weak D call TRBD1 (5 bases). Germline lookup yields CDR1 WSHSY and CDR2 SAAADI. V shed 6 bases and J shed 0 bases, with 8 bases lying between them. The CDR3 is 13 residues long. CDR3 sequence: CASSRGANYGYTF. CDR3 bases: TGCGCCAGCAGCAGAGGGGCTAACTATGGCTACACCTTC.

This sequence joins TRBV28 and TRBJ2-4; D is ambiguous. Per germline, CDR1 MDHEN and CDR2 SYDVKM. The ends were cut back, 3 bases at V and 0 bases at J, with 12 bases in the middle. This CDR3 is 16 amino acids long. The CDR3 is CASSFFSTLAKNIQYF. CDR3 in DNA: TGTGCCAGCAGTTTTTTCAGCACACTAGCCAAAAACATTCAGTACTTC.

V and J are TRBV27 and TRBJ2-5; D possibly corresponds to TRBD2 (6 bases). The closer fit of TRBJ2-7 to the DNA end suggests the J call may be wrong. The CDR3 loop spans 13 amino acids. Germline CDR1 MNHEY, CDR2 SMNVEV (reference sequence). For the CDR3, the DNA is TGTGCCAGCAGTTTTGGGAGGAGGTACGAGCAGTACTTC. It specifies CASSFGRRYEQYF.

This clonotype was seen at least ten times. This chain uses TRBV29-1 with TRBJ1-1; D remains unclear. CDR1 and CDR2 from the germline V gene are SQVTM and ANQGSEA. There are 13 residues in the CDR3. Trimming stripped 6 bases from V and 1 base from J, with 12 bases between. CDR3 nucleotides: TGCAGCGTCCAGGCGACGCAGAACACTGAAGCTTTCTTT. It encodes CSVQATQNTEAFF.

This clonotype occurred a few times. This sequence joins TRBV5-1 and TRBJ2-5; tentative D call: TRBD2 (5 bases). Per the germline V gene, CDR1 is SGHRS and CDR2 is YFSETQ. There are 15 residues in the CDR3. V was shortened by 3 bases and J by 2 bases, with 14 bases between the two germline ends. The CDR3 loop is CASSSNGRGQETQYF. The DNA for the CDR3 is TGCGCCAGCAGCTCGAACGGACGGGGACAAGAGACCCAGTACTTC.

The chain has TRBV3-1 and TRBJ2-2, with 9 positions matching TRBD2. This CDR3 spans 19 amino acids. V lost 4 bases to trimming and J lost 7 bases; unmatched junction nucleotides: 19. Looked up from germline, CDR1 is LGHDT and CDR2 is YNNKEL (reference sequence). CDR3 loop: CASSPGLAGAKRGVGELFF. DNA for the CDR3: TGTGCCAGCAGCCCCGGTTTAGCGGGGGCCAAACGGGGTGTCGGGGAGCTGTTTTTT.

This clonotype was detected once. The genes are TRBV24-1 and TRBJ2-3; D might be TRBD1 or TRBD2, each matching 5 bases. The germline V gene has CDR1 KGHDR and CDR2 SFDVKD. The CDR3 has 15 amino acids. V dropped 3 bases and J dropped 1 base, with 10 bases sitting between them. The CDR3 nucleotides are TGTGCCACCAGTGATCCGGGACGTCGCACAGATACGCAGTATTTT. Translated: CATSDPGRRTDTQYF.

The CDR3 sequence is CASREGDRGSGYTF. In DNA, the CDR3 is TGCGCCAGCAGAGAAGGGGACAGGGGGTCAGGCTACACCTTC. The chain joins TRBV4-3 to TRBJ1-2; 11 bases match TRBD1. This CDR3 comprises 14 residues. The V gene end was trimmed by 6 bases and the J gene end by 8 bases; junction bases not matched to a gene: 8. Germline V lookup: CDR1 LGHNA, CDR2 YSLEER.

The rearrangement links TRBV20-1 to TRBJ2-3, with TRBD2 identical over 10 bases. The CDR3 is made up of 17 amino acids. Per germline, CDR1 DFQATT and CDR2 SNEGSKA (reference sequence). V lost 3 bases and J lost 6; bases outside the gene matches: 15. The CDR3 sequence: CSARPLRLAGAQDTQYF. CDR3 bases: TGCAGTGCTAGGCCCCTTCGACTAGCGGGCGCACAGGATACGCAGTATTTT.

The gene calls are TRBV7-2 and TRBJ1-2, with 9 nucleotides matching TRBD1. Germline assignment: CDR1 SGHTA and CDR2 FQGNSA. There are 16 residues in the CDR3. J gave up 4 bases and V 4 bases, and 10 bases lay outside the gene matches. The CDR3 DNA reads TGTGCCAGCAGCTCGCGCATACAGGGGGCGGTCTATGGCTACACCTTC. Translated, it gives CASSSRIQGAVYGYTF.

This clonotype has a handful of counts. The chain combines TRBV4-1 with TRBJ1-2, with 8 bases identical to TRBD1. Per germline, CDR1 MGHRA and CDR2 YSYEKL. The ends lost 1 base at V and 8 bases at J; junction bases unmatched: 9. This CDR3 region has 15 residues. The CDR3 is CASSQGNRGWPGYTF. The CDR3 nucleotides are TGCGCCAGCAGCCAAGGAAACAGGGGGTGGCCCGGCTACACCTTC.

The V call is TRBV9, the J call TRBJ2-1, with a possible D match to TRBD1 (5 bases). Per germline, CDR1 SGDLS and CDR2 YYNGEE. This CDR3 is built from 14 residues. Trimming took 3 bases from V and 6 from J, leaving 13 bases between them. Here the CDR3 reads CASSARGVGNEQFF. For the CDR3, the DNA is TGTGCCAGCAGCGCTAGGGGTGTTGGCAATGAGCAGTTCTTC.

The rearrangement uses TRBV10-1 and TRBJ2-4; tentatively, D is TRBD2 (6 bases). V shed 4 bases and J shed 8 bases, with 12 bases lying between them. The CDR3 contains 13 residues. CDR1 WNHNN and CDR2 SYGVQD come from the germline V gene (reference sequence). The CDR3 nucleotides read TGCGCCAGCAGTGGGGACTCGAGGCACATTCAGTACTTC. Translating gives CASSGDSRHIQYF.